This T cell receptor beta chain was sequenced in a study of T cell clones after liver transplantation. Thawed unstimulated PBMCs were FACS-sorted by CD3, CD4 and CD8 into two populations. CDR3 length: 13 amino acids. The V gene's germline CDR1 is SGHVS and CDR2 FQNEAQ. Trimming removed 1 base from V and 3 bases from J, with 4 bases in between. To note about this clone: Antigen: not known.

Clones were sequenced by immunoSEQ multiplex PCR, and TCRdb holds only the in-frame ones, with some missing. The top ten clones hold about 1% of a sample with roughly 100,000 clones, 75% to 90% of them seen once. Findings and limits, study-wide: The donor-reactive repertoire was only partly measurable in two subjects, lacking donor cells.

The chain recombines TRBV7-8 with TRBJ2-1; D is unresolved. This receptor was identified in a human donor who received a liver transplant. The input for sequencing was CD4+ T cells from blood, taken before liver transplant. The CDR3 region is CASSLGHYNEQFF. CDR3 bases: TGTGCCAGCAGCTTAGGACACTACAATGAGCAGTTCTTC. Filled out from reference TRBV7-8 and TRBJ2-1, the complete variable domain reads GAGVSQSPRYKVAKRGQDVALRCDPISGHVSLFWYQQALGQGPEFLTYFQNEAQLDKSGLPSDRFFAERPEGSVSTLKIQRTQQEDSAVYLCASSLGHYNEQFFGPGTRLTVL.